The clone carrying this T cell receptor (beta chain) came up a few times. For the second PCR, which ran for roughly 6 to 11 cycles, a sample-barcoded 5' primer and a J-beta primer mix were used. TCRdb re-called the 5' RACE reads with MiXCR, one entry per CDR3 protein. The sample includes approximately 810,000 distinct CDR3 sequences, under 30% of them seen just once. This entry comes from a study of blood T cells in healthy people across ages. In germline, CDR1 is DFQATT, CDR2 SNEGSKA (reference sequence). This CDR3 is built from 18 residues. Germline trimming cut 1 base from V and 1 base from J; bases unmatched to any gene: 12.

What was sequenced was blood. The V gene is TRBV20-1, the J gene TRBJ1-5, with 8 bases identical to TRBD1. The sequence was collected from an elderly woman in good health. The CDR3 nucleotides read TGCAGTGCTAGAGCTCCCGGGACAGGCGTAGGGAGCAATCAGCCCCAGCATTTT. It codes for CSARAPGTGVGSNQPQHF.